The clone carrying this T cell receptor (beta chain) was seen only a few times. CDR3 length: 17 amino acids. V shed 0 bases and J 1 base; nucleotides not matched to a gene: 8. Germline values: CDR1 LGHNA, CDR2 YNFKEQ. The sample comes from a study of blood T cells in healthy people across ages. Through a sample-barcoded 5' primer and a J-beta primer mix, a second PCR was run for roughly 6 to 11 cycles. Via MiXCR, TCRdb re-called the 5' RACE reads, giving one row per CDR3 protein. The sample carries some 1,000,000 distinct CDR3 sequences, under 30% recorded once. The data also belong to a second study, concerning T cells of mothers and their children. Per that study: Comparable shaping of TCR recombination output by thymic selection was observed in related and unrelated pairs. No persistent microchimeric T cell clones were detected at about 100 clones per million clonotypes sensitivity.

This chain joins TRBV4-2 and TRBJ2-5; TRBD2 matches at 7 bases. Sequencing was carried out using blood. The receptor was isolated from a girl aged 2 to 10 in good health. CDR3 protein: CASSQDRSAGIQETQYF. In DNA form, the CDR3 reads TGTGCCAGCAGCCAAGATCGTTCAGCGGGGATCCAAGAGACCCAGTACTTC.